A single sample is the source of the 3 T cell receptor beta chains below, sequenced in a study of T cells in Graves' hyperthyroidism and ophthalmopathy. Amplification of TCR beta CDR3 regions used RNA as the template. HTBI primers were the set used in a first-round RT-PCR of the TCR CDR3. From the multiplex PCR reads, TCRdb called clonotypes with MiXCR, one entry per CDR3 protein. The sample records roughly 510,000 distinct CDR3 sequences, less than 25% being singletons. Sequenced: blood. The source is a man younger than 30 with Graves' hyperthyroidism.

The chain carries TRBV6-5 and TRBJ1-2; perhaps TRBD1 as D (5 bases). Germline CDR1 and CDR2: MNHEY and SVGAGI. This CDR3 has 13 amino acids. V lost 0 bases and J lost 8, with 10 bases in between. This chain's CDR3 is CASSYSRGTGYTF. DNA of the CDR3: TGTGCCAGCAGTTACTCACGGGGGACCGGCTACACCTTC.

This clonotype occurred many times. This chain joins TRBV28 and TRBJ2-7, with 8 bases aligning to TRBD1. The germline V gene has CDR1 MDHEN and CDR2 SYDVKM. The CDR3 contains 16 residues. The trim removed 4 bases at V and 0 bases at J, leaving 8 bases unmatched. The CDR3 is CASSSRQGQYSYEQYF. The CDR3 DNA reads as TGTGCCAGCAGTTCTAGACAGGGGCAGTACTCCTACGAGCAGTACTTC.

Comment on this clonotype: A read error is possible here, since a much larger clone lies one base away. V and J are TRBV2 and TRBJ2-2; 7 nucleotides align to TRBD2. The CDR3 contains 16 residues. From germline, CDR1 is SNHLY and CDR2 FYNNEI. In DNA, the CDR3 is TGTGCCAGCAGTGGGGGCGGGGGAGTCGTCACCGGGGAGCTGTGTTTT. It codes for CASSGGGGVVTGELCF.